This paragraph covers one TCR beta chain sequence. The germline V and J ends were trimmed by 3 bases and 6 bases, with 20 bases remaining between them. Germline CDR1 MGHRA, CDR2 YSYEKL. The CDR3 totals 16 residues. This sample was taken from a study of cytomegalovirus exposure and HLA in healthy donors. Both 60 Vbeta primers and 13 Jbeta primers went into the PCR. The method was immunoSEQ multiplex PCR; TCRdb's version includes in-frame clones alone and lacks a portion of them. The sample carries some 140,000 clones, around 80% recorded once. Sequenced sample: PBMCs. The rearrangement uses TRBV4-1 and TRBJ1-1; D might be TRBD1 (5 bases). This clonotype originated in a man aged 35 to 55 in good health and CMV-seropositive. The CDR3 nucleotides read TGCGCCAGCAGCCAGTTAATTAGAACAGGATTTTCTGAAGCTTTCTTT. This codes for CASSQLIRTGFSEAFF.